This TCR beta chain was sequenced in a study of blood T cell repertoires in COVID-19. In the study overall: Acute-phase and convalescent COVID-19 samples originated in the United States, Italy and Spain. The analysed material was cDNA or gDNA that came from T cells, B-cell-depleted T cells, or PBMCs.

Original handling: Scientists estimated how many nucleated cells there were by amplifying reference gene primers. The data were produced by immunoSEQ multiplex PCR, yet TCRdb's version contains in-frame clones alone and is incomplete. V and J calls and clone size are copied from that table; D and trimming were computed from the DNA. The sample lists roughly 73,000 clones, 70% to 90% occurring once. CDR1 is MNHEY, CDR2 SMNVEV, per germline (reference sequence). The J segment lost 6 bases and the V segment lost 1 base, leaving 4 bases of the junction unmatched. The CDR3 runs to 16 residues. What was sequenced was peripheral blood. This receptor was identified in a man between 65 and 80 years old with active or convalescent COVID-19. The chain is built from TRBV27 and TRBJ2-2; 11 bases are a match to TRBD1. CDR3 nucleotide sequence: TGTGCCAGCAGTTTATTACGGACAGGGGGCCCCGGGGAGCTGTTTTTT. The encoded protein is CASSLLRTGGPGELFF.